One and the same sample provided the 9 T cell receptor beta chains below, sequenced in a study of Ad26.COV2.S vaccination and SARS-CoV-2 variants. The table came from immunoSEQ multiplex PCR; TCRdb's copy has only in-frame clones and leaves some out. The table has some 350,000 clones, about 91% seen once. The material sequenced was peripheral blood, taken after recovery from COVID-19. The receptor set was obtained from a human donor who had recovered from COVID-19.

This clone was observed a single time. The chain recombines TRBV15 with TRBJ2-7; 7 positions agree with TRBD1. V dropped 4 bases and J dropped 4; count of bases not matched to a gene: 10. Germline V gives CDR1 LNHNV, CDR2 YYDKDF (reference sequence). The CDR3 totals 15 residues. CDR3 in amino acids: CATSMDRLMSYEQYF. The CDR3 coding sequence is TGTGCCACCAGCATGGACAGGTTAATGTCTTACGAGCAGTACTTC.

This rearrangement joins TRBV7-9 to TRBJ2-5, with 8 bases aligning to TRBD2. The germline V gene has CDR1 SEHNR and CDR2 FQNEAQ (reference sequence). This CDR3 is built from 19 residues. The J segment lost 3 bases and the V segment lost 1 base, leaving 16 bases of the junction unmatched. CDR3 in amino acids: CASSLGSERGSEFEETQYF. The CDR3 DNA reads as TGTGCCAGCAGCTTAGGCTCGGAGCGGGGGTCGGAATTCGAAGAGACCCAGTACTTC.

V gene TRBV9 combines with J gene TRBJ1-5; 7 nucleotides line up with TRBD1. J was trimmed by 0 bases and V by 5 bases; bases with no gene match: 5. Looked up from germline, CDR1 is SGDLS and CDR2 is YYNGEE. The CDR3 is 15 residues long. Here the CDR3 reads CASSGTEYSNQPQHF. Written as DNA, the CDR3 is TGTGCCAGCAGTGGGACAGAATATAGCAATCAGCCCCAGCATTTT.

This clone was picked up one time. The chain links TRBV6-5 to TRBJ1-5; no reliable D call. V was trimmed by 7 bases and J by 5 bases, leaving 12 bases between them. The CDR3 totals 13 residues. CDR1 is MNHEY, CDR2 SVGAGI, per germline. The chain's CDR3 is CASNLVLDQPQHF. The CDR3 bases are TGTGCCAGCAACCTGGTTTTGGATCAGCCCCAGCATTTT.

CDR3 coding DNA: TGTGCCACTAGAGGGACAGCAACTAATGAAAAACTGTTTTTT. Its protein is CATRGTATNEKLFF. The chain couples TRBV15 to TRBJ1-4, with 7 bases that match TRBD1. This CDR3 region has 14 residues. CDR1 is LNHNV and CDR2 is YYDKDF in the germline V gene (reference sequence). V shed 9 bases and J 0 bases; nucleotides not matched to a gene: 4.

This clone has only one observation. This sequence joins TRBV7-9 and TRBJ1-6; perhaps TRBD1 as D (6 bases). This CDR3 has 17 amino acids. Per germline, CDR1 SEHNR and CDR2 FQNEAQ (reference sequence). Trimming took 4 bases from V and 0 from J, leaving 13 bases between them. DNA for the CDR3: TGTGCCAGCAGCTCTCGGACAGAGAGCTCCTATAATTCACCCCTCCACTTT. Its translation is CASSSRTESSYNSPLHF.

The V and J genes are TRBV16 and TRBJ2-7; 8 bases match TRBD1. V lost 2 bases, J lost 9 bases, and 15 bases stayed unmatched. CDR3 length equals 16 residues. CDR1 KGHSY and CDR2 FQNENV come from the germline V gene. The CDR3 sequence: CASSQQLEPTGATQYF. The CDR3 nucleotides read TGTGCCAGCAGCCAACAATTAGAGCCGACAGGGGCGACGCAGTACTTC.

This clone was counted once. The genes are TRBV18 and TRBJ1-1; D ambiguous. This CDR3 is built from 16 residues. Trimming shortened V by 2 bases and J by 3 bases, and 16 bases separated the two germline ends. Looked up from germline, CDR1 is KGHSH and CDR2 is LQKENI. CDR3 sequence (DNA): TGTGCCAGCTCACCAATACCGGGAATTGGAGACACTGAAGCTTTCTTT. It encodes CASSPIPGIGDTEAFF.

The chain couples TRBV5-1 to TRBJ1-1; tentatively, D is TRBD1 (6 bases). V was pared by 0 bases and J by 1 base, with 10 bases between. CDR1 and CDR2 from the germline V gene are SGHRS and YFSETQ. The length of the CDR3 is 15 residues. The CDR3 here is CASSLGGAENTEAFF. The CDR3, as DNA: TGCGCCAGCAGCTTGGGGGGGGCCGAGAACACTGAAGCTTTCTTT.